Detailed here is one T cell receptor beta chain. V gave up 6 bases and J gave up 6 bases; unmatched junction bases: 13. This CDR3 has 15 residues. From germline, CDR1 is SNHLY and CDR2 FYNNEI. This specimen belongs to a study of blood T cell repertoires in COVID-19. Background on the study: Sources were T cells, B-cell-depleted T cells, or PBMCs; the material itself was cDNA or gDNA.

Participant age was about 18 to 89 years, and participants resided in 24 US areas. TCRdb's table, derived via immunoSEQ multiplex PCR, lists solely in-frame clones and lacks some. The sample consists of approximately 350,000 clones, 85% to 90% of them appearing once. The material sequenced was PBMCs or T cells enriched from blood (not recorded which). The chain combines TRBV2 with TRBJ1-1, with 7 bases aligning to TRBD1. The sequence came from a man aged 18 to 35 who had recovered from COVID-19. The CDR3 DNA reads as TGTGCCAGCAGCCCGGGACAGCCCTTGTTGGCTGAAGCTTTCTTT. The encoded protein is CASSPGQPLLAEAFF. The full variable domain, its missing parts supplied by reference TRBV2 and TRBJ1-1, is EPEVTQTPSHQVTQMGQEVILRCVPISNHLYFYWYRQILGQKVEFLVSFYNNEISEKSEIFDDQFSVERPDGSNFTLKIRSTKLEDSAMYFCASSPGQPLLAEAFFGQGTRLTVV.